This T cell receptor (beta chain) was sequenced in a study of blood T cell repertoires in COVID-19. V gave up 0 bases and J gave up 0 bases, with 12 bases separating them. Germline CDR1 is SGHAT and CDR2 is FQNNGV. The CDR3 covers 17 residues. The table came from immunoSEQ multiplex PCR; TCRdb's copy has only in-frame clones and leaves some out. The sample lists about 240,000 clones, about four fifths occurring once. This TCR derives from a woman in her seventies with acute or convalescent COVID-19. The sequenced sample was peripheral blood. This rearrangement joins TRBV11-2 to TRBJ2-4; D perhaps matches TRBD2 (5 bases). CDR3 protein: CASSLDGIGIAKNIQYF. The CDR3, as DNA: TGTGCCAGCAGCTTAGACGGGATCGGGATAGCCAAAAACATTCAGTACTTC.